This T cell receptor (beta chain) was sequenced during a study of blood T cell repertoires in COVID-19. Study overall: PBMCs, B-cell-depleted T cells, or T cells provided the cDNA or gDNA that made up the material.

The V end was cut by 0 bases, the J end by 7 bases, with 5 bases between. Germline V gene lookup returns CDR1 SGHNT and CDR2 YYREEE (reference sequence). This CDR3 contains 12 residues. TCRdb keeps only in-frame clones here, not all; method: immunoSEQ multiplex PCR. The table shows 350,000 to 450,000 clones, with 85% to 90% occurring only once. Participant-reported clinical history was the basis for cohort assignment. Recovered status in Cohort 3 required two negative PCRs, clearance, or symptom resolution. What was sequenced was PBMCs or T cells enriched from blood (not recorded which). The sequence derives from a man aged 25-45 years who had recovered from COVID-19. V and J are TRBV5-4 and TRBJ2-1; unclear D gene. CDR3 loop: CASSLGLNEQFF. The CDR3 region has the DNA TGTGCCAGCAGCTTGGGACTTAATGAGCAGTTCTTC.